This T cell receptor beta chain was documented in a study of blood T cells in healthy people across ages. Study-wide findings and caveats: Across the age range, TCR beta diversity per million T cells fell in a roughly linear way.

Primed by a sample-barcoded 5' primer and a J-beta primer mix, a second PCR proceeded for about 6 to 11 cycles. A single record per CDR3 protein comes from TCRdb applying MiXCR to the 5' RACE reads. This table holds under 2,000,000 distinct CDR3 sequences, roughly 49% found once. This clonotype was picked up a small number of times. Its antigen is currently unknown. The germline gives CDR1 SGHTS, CDR2 YDEGEE. The CDR3 loop spans 15 amino acids. V was cut by 3 bases and J by 0 bases, with 9 bases left in between. V is TRBV5-8 and J is TRBJ1-4; D gene uncertain. The clonotype was recovered from a woman aged 40 to 50 in good health. The specimen sequenced was blood. For the CDR3, the DNA is TGTGCCAGCAGCTGGGGAGATGCAACTAATGAAAAACTGTTTTTT. It translates to CASSWGDATNEKLFF.